Detailed here is one TCR beta chain. Its antigen is undetermined. Different DNA sequences within this sample yield the same CDR3. Generated by immunoSEQ multiplex PCR, the TCRdb table keeps only in-frame clones and is missing some. Of roughly 1 million clones listed, about 84% are singletons. This sample was taken from a study of shared clonotypes between healthy human individuals. Overall study findings and caveats: Investigators expected sequencing depth to affect clonotype sharing among donors.

Sequencing was carried out using memory CD4+ T cells from PBMCs. As to subset: CD45RA-negative fraction. This sequence originates from a man aged 18 to 30 in good health. Some clones in this sample may be carry-over from other donors' samples.

CDR3 nucleotide sequence: TGTGCCTGGAGTGTACAGGGCGGTCAGCCCCAGCATTTT. This encodes CAWSVQGGQPQHF. The chain links TRBV30 to TRBJ1-5; perhaps TRBD1 as D (6 bases). CDR1 GTSNPN and CDR2 SVGIG come from the germline V gene (reference sequence). Between the trimmed V and J ends, which lost 0 bases and 6 bases, there was a span of 9 bases. This CDR3 is built from 13 residues.